This T cell receptor (beta chain) comes out of a study of early T cells in non-severe SARS-CoV-2 infection. As for the study in general: The chains were unpaired, and the sequenced material was bulk RNA from unsorted whole blood.

Whole-study findings and limits: VDJdb matching favored anti-spike CD8 responses, missing private and CD4 specificities.

V was pared by 1 base and J by 2 bases, with 8 bases between. Germline V CDR1 and CDR2: MNHNS, SASEGT. The CDR3 sequence is 14 residues long. Each single cDNA molecule received a unique molecular identifier. TCRdb passed the 5' RACE reads through MiXCR, listing each CDR3 protein once. The repertoire includes just under 60,000 distinct CDR3 sequences, about 7.7% of them detected once, and approximately 3.1% sits in the top ten. As for this clonotype: The antigen is unknown.

Specimen: whole blood. V and J are TRBV6-1 and TRBJ1-2; D is perhaps TRBD1 (6 bases). The sequence was collected from an adult who was a healthcare worker with PCR-confirmed SARS-CoV-2 infection or an uninfected control (not recorded which). The CDR3, as DNA: TGTGCCAGCAGTGAAGGGGGACAAAACTATGGCTACACCTTC. Amino acid sequence: CASSEGGQNYGYTF.